The table lists the clone carrying this TCR beta chain with a count of one. Its antigen is not identified. One entry per CDR3 protein results from TCRdb running MiXCR on the reads. The sample yields tens of thousands of distinct CDR3 sequences, 20% seen once. The CDR3 runs to 17 residues. V shed 5 bases, J shed 7 bases, and the junction held 15 bases outside the gene matches. Germline assignment: CDR1 SGHAT and CDR2 FQNNGV. This record comes from a study of T cell repertoires in cytomegalovirus infection. Turning to the study itself: Researchers turned to recently identified HLA-C-restricted CMV epitopes as well as well-studied HLA-B-restricted ones. Public TCR beta signatures marked donors with CMV infection and the matching HLA.

General study results and limits: HLA-C-restricted, CMV-specific TCR beta clonotypes were dominant ex vivo.

The chain carries TRBV11-2 and TRBJ2-1; 9 bases are shared with TRBD1. This material consisted of CD8+ T cells from cultured PBMCs, taken from culture after CMV antigen stimulation. This clonotype originated in a human donor in good health (CMV status not recorded). Some clones in this sample may be carry-over from other donors' samples. CDR3: CASSTPLTGGDWNEQFF. The CDR3 bases are TGTGCCAGCAGCACACCCCTGACAGGGGGAGACTGGAATGAGCAGTTCTTC.